This T cell receptor (beta chain) was retrieved from a study of blood T cell repertoires in COVID-19. In the authors' methods: Amplifying reference gene primers gave estimates of nucleated cell counts. Assay used: immunoSEQ multiplex PCR; TCRdb lists only in-frame clones, some missing. The DNA gave D and trimming, while V, J and clone size come from that table. The sample includes roughly 340,000 clones, around 90% of them seen just once. The germline V gene encodes CDR1 MNHEY and CDR2 SVGEGT. The CDR3 spans 15 residues. The ends were cut back, 2 bases at V and 7 bases at J, with 15 bases in the middle.

The sample comprised peripheral blood. This sequence originates from a woman aged 18-35 years who had recovered from COVID-19. The rearrangement uses TRBV6-2 or TRBV6-3 and TRBJ1-5; D is possibly TRBD1 (5 bases). CDR3 amino acids: CASSYGARVGQPQHF. The CDR3 DNA reads as TGTGCCAGCAGTTACGGGGCCAGGGTGGGACAGCCCCAGCATTTT.